This passage covers 9 T cell receptor beta chains from one sample sequenced in a study of a mutant IDH1 vaccine in newly diagnosed glioma (dated by TCRdb to the early 2020s). Libraries were prepared through the immunoSEQ multiplex PCR assay. Sourced from immuneACCESS, this table was stored by TCRdb with only in-frame sequences that have V and J called. A share of the clones is absent; for the studies checked, an unresolved V gene accounts for under half, and the remainder has no known explanation. Present in this sample are around 54,000 clones, approximately 80% of which were seen just once. The ten largest clones represent approximately 19% of the sample. This sample's time point label indicates: baseline, week 1 (first vaccination visit). The treatment or condition label, as the study defines it: pre-vaccination baseline after standard-of-care therapy. The sample consisted of PBMCs, taken from a glioma patient treated with radiotherapy, temozolomide or both. All receptors derive from a young man with glioma.

Concerning this clone itself: A junction end diverges from the germline sequence, so it may reflect a read error. The chain carries TRBV5-1 and TRBJ2-7; a weak D match, TRBD2 (7 bases). The CDR3 consists of 16 residues. Germline CDR1 and CDR2: SGHRS and YFSETQ. The CDR3 DNA sequence: TGCGCCAGCCGCTTCCTTTCACAGGGAGGGTCAGGCGAGCAGTACTTC. Its translation: CASRFLSQGGSGEQYF.

In this sample, this clone turned up a few times. This sequence joins TRBV7-9 and TRBJ2-7, with D possibly matching TRBD2 (6 bases). The CDR3 loop spans 14 amino acids. Germline V lookup: CDR1 SEHNR, CDR2 FQNEAQ (reference sequence). Trimming took 10 bases from V and 1 from J, leaving 17 bases between them. The CDR3 is CATSLGGGSYEQYF. The DNA of the CDR3 is TGTGCCACCTCACTGGGGGGTGGTTCCTACGAGCAGTACTTC.

This clone was seen a few times. The chain carries TRBV4-1 and TRBJ1-1; 12 bases line up with TRBD1. The CDR3 length is 14 residues. With 0 bases clipped from V and 8 bases from J, the junction kept 1 base outside the gene matches. Germline-derived CDR1 and CDR2 are MGHRA and YSYEKL. This CDR3 reads CASSQEGTGGEAFF. In DNA, the CDR3 is TGCGCCAGCAGCCAAGAAGGGACAGGGGGCGAAGCTTTCTTT.

This chain links TRBV7-9 with TRBJ1-5; unclear D gene. The V gene's germline CDR1 is SEHNR and CDR2 FQNEAQ (reference sequence). Trimming took 0 bases from V and 5 from J, leaving 8 bases between them. The CDR3 consists of 14 residues. CDR3 region: CASSLATRDQPQHF. The CDR3 nucleotides read TGTGCCAGCAGCTTAGCGACAAGGGATCAGCCCCAGCATTTT.

As for this clone: An end of the junction differs from the germline gene, which may be a read error. The chain couples TRBV7-2 to TRBJ1-2; 7 bases are shared with TRBD1. Germline CDR1 and CDR2: SGHTA and FQGNSA. The CDR3 is made up of 15 amino acids. The CDR3 DNA sequence: TGCGCCAGCAGCCAAGAGGACGGGACAGTACTCGGCTACACCTTC. It encodes CASSQEDGTVLGYTF.

This clone was seen just once. This sequence joins TRBV6-6 and TRBJ1-5, with D perhaps TRBD1 (5 bases). The CDR3 covers 13 residues. Germline assignment: CDR1 MNHNY and CDR2 SVGAGI (reference sequence). Deletions cut 6 bases from V and 2 bases from J, with 8 bases between. The CDR3 DNA reads TGTGCCAGCAGGACAGCGGGCAATCAGCCCCAGCATTTT. Protein: CASRTAGNQPQHF.

Comments on this clone: Within the sample, other DNA sequences also encode this same CDR3. The chain's CDR3 is CASSPGGTGELFF. As DNA, the CDR3 is TGTGCCAGCTCACCAGGGGGCACCGGGGAGCTGTTTTTT. This chain uses TRBV18 with TRBJ2-2; the D gene could be TRBD1 or TRBD2 (5 bases each). The CDR3 has 13 residues. Germline lookup yields CDR1 KGHSH and CDR2 LQKENI. The V and J ends lost 2 bases and 4 bases respectively, with 5 bases between them.

V gene TRBV7-9 combines with J gene TRBJ1-1; 11 bases map to TRBD1. The CDR3 has 14 amino acids. V lost 5 bases, J lost 4 bases, and 3 bases stayed unmatched. Looked up from germline, CDR1 is SEHNR and CDR2 is FQNEAQ (reference sequence). CDR3 residues: CASSPGTGGTEAFF. CDR3 in DNA: TGTGCCAGCAGCCCTGGGACAGGGGGCACTGAAGCTTTCTTT.

The chain has TRBV5-1 and TRBJ2-3; perhaps D is TRBD1 or TRBD2 (6 bases each). CDR3 length: 14 residues. Looked up from germline, CDR1 is SGHRS and CDR2 is YFSETQ. The V end lost 1 base, the J end lost 2 bases, and 8 bases lay between the germline ends. The CDR3 DNA sequence: TGCGCCAGCAGCTTGTGGGGGGCCACAGATACGCAGTATTTT. Translating gives CASSLWGATDTQYF.